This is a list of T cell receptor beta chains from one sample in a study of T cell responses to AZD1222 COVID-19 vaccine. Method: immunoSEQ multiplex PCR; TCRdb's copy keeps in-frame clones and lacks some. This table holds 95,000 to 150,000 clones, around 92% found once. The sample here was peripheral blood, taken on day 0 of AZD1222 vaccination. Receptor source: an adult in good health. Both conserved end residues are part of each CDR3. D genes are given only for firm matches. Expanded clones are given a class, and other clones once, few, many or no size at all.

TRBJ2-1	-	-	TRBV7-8	CASSLSIYNEQFF	TGTGCCAGCAGCTTGTCGATCTACAATGAGCAGTTCTTC
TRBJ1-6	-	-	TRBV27	CASSLSARTNNSPLHF	TGTGCCAGCAGTTTATCGGCCAGGACTAATAATTCACCCCTCCACTTT
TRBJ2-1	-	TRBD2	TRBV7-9	CASSKPGLALFF	TGTGCCAGCAGTAAACCGGGACTAGCGCTGTTCTTC
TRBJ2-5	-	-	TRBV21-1	CATVEKQYF	TGTGCCACAGTAGAGAAGCAGTACTTC
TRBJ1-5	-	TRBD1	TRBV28	CASSLGGDRFNQPQHF	TGTGCCAGCAGTTTAGGGGGGGACAGATTTAATCAGCCCCAGCATTTT
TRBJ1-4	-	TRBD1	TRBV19	CASSISRTGSNEKLFF	TGTGCCAGTAGTATTAGTCGGACAGGGAGTAATGAAAAACTGTTTTTT
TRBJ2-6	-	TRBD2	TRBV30	CAWRGEREFHGANVLTF	TGTGCCTGGAGAGGGGAGCGGGAGTTCCATGGGGCCAACGTCCTGACTTTC
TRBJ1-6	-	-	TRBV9	CASSPTTGSNSPLHF	TGTGCCAGCAGCCCCACTACGGGCAGTAATTCACCCCTCCACTTT
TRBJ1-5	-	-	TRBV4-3	CASSQDRKGAQHF	TGCGCCAGCAGCCAAGATCGTAAGGGGGCCCAGCATTTT
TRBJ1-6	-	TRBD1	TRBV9	CASSAGPGQQSPLHF	TGTGCCAGCAGCGCTGGCCCGGGACAGCAATCACCCCTCCACTTT
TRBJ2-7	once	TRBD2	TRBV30	CAWRLAGVSYEQYF	TGTGCCTGGAGGCTAGCGGGAGTATCCTACGAGCAGTACTTC